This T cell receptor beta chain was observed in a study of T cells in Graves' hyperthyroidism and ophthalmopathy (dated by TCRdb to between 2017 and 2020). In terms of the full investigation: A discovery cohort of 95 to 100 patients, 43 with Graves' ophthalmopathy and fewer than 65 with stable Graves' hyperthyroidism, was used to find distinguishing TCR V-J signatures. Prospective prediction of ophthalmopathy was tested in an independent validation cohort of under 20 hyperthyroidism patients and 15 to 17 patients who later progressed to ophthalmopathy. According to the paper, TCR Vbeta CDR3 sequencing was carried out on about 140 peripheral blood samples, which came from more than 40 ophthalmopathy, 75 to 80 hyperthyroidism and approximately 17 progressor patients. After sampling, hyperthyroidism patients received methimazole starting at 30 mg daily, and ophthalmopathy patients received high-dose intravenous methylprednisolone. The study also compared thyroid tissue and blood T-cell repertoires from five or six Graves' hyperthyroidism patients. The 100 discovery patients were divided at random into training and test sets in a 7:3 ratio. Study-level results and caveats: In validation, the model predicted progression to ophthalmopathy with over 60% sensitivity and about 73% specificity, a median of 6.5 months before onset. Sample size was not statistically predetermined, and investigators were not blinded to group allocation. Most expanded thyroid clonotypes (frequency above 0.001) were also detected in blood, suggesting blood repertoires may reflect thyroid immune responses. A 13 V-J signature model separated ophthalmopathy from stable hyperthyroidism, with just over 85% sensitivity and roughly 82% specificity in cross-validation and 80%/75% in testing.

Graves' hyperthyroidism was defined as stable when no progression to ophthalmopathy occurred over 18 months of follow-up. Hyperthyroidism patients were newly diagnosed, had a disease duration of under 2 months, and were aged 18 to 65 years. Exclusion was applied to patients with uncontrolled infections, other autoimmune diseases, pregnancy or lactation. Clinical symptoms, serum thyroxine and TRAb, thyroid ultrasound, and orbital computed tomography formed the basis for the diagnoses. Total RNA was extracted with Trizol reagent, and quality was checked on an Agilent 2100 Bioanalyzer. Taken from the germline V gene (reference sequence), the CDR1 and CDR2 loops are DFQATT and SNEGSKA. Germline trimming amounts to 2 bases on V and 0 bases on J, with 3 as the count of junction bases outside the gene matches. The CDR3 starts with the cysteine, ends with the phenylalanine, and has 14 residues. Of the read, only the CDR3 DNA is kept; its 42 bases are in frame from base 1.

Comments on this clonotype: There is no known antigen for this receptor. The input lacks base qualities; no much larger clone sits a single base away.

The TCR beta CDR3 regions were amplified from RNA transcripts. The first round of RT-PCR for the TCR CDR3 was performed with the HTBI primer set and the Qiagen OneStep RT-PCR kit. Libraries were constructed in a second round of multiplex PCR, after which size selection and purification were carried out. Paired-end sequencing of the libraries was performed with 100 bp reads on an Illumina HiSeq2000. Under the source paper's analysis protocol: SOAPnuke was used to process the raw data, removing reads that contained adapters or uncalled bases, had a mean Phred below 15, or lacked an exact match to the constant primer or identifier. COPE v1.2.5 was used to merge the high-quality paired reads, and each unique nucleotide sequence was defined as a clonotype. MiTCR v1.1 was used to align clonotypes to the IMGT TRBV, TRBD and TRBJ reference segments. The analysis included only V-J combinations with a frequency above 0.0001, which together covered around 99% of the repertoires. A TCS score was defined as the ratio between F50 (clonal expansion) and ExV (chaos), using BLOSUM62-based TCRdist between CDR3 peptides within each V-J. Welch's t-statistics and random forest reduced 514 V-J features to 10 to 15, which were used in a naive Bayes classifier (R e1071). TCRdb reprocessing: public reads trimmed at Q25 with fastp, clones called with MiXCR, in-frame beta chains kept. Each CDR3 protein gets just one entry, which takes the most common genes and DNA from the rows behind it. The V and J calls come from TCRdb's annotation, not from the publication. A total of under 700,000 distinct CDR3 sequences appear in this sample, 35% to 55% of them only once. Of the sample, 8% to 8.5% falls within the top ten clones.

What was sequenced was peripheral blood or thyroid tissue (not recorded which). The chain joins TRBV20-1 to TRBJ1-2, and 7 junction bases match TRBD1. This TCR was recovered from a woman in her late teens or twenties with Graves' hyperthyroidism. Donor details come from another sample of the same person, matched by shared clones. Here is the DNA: TGCAGTGCTAGACCGACAGGGACTAACTATGGCTACACCTTC. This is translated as CSARPTGTNYGYTF.